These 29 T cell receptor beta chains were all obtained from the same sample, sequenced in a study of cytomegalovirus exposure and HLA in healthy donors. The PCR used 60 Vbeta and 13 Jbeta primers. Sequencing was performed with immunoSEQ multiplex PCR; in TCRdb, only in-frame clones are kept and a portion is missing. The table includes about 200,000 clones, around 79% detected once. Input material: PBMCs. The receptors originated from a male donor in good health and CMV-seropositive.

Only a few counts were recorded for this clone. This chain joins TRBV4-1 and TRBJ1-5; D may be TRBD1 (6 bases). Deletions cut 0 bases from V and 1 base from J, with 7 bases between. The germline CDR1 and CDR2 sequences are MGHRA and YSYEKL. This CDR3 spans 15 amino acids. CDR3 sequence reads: CASSQDGQSNQPQHF. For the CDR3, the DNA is TGCGCCAGCAGCCAAGATGGACAGAGCAATCAGCCCCAGCATTTT.

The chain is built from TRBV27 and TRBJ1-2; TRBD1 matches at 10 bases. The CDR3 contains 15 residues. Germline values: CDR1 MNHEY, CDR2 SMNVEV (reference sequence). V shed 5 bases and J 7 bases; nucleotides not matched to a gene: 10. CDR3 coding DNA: TGTGCCAGCAGTATGTACGGACAGGGGGTCATTGGCTACACCTTC. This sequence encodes CASSMYGQGVIGYTF.

CDR3 sequence: CASSQGGDRVLSDTQYF. CDR3 DNA: TGTGCCAGCAGCCAAGGTGGGGACAGGGTGTTGTCAGATACGCAGTATTTT. The chain combines TRBV4-2 with TRBJ2-3, with 9 positions matching TRBD1. V was pared by 1 base and J by 4 bases, with 9 bases of the junction left unmatched. The CDR3 sequence is 17 residues long. Germline CDR1 LGHNA, CDR2 YNFKEQ.

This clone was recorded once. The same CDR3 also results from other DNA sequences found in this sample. The chain's CDR3 is CAWSGQGAGEQYF. For the CDR3, the DNA is TGTGCCTGGTCTGGACAGGGGGCTGGTGAGCAGTACTTC. This chain connects TRBV30 to TRBJ2-7, with 11 bases aligning to TRBD1. V dropped 5 bases and J dropped 7; count of bases not matched to a gene: 7. CDR3 length: 13 amino acids. The germline gives CDR1 GTSNPN, CDR2 SVGIG (reference sequence).

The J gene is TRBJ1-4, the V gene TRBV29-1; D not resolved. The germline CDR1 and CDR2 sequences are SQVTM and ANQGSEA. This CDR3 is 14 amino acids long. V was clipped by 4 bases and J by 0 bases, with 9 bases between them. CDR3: CSVGSVTTNEKLFF. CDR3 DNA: TGCAGCGTTGGTTCAGTGACAACTAATGAAAAACTGTTTTTT.

The CDR3 DNA reads TGTGCCAGCTCACCGGCGGGGCCTCGCGGCGGGGAGCTGTTTTTT. It codes for CASSPAGPRGGELFF. The chain links TRBV18 to TRBJ2-2, with D maybe TRBD2 (6 bases). The CDR3 runs 15 residues. V dropped 3 bases and J dropped 7 bases, with 15 bases sitting between them. The V gene's germline CDR1 is KGHSH and CDR2 LQKENI.

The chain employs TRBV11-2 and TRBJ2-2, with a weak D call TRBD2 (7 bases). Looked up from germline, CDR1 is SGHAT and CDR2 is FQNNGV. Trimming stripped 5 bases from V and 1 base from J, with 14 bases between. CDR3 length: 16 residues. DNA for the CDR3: TGTGCCAGCAGCCGAACGGGGGGCCTGAACACCGGGGAGCTGTTTTTT. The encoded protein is CASSRTGGLNTGELFF. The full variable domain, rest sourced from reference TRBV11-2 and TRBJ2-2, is EAGVAQSPRYKIIEKRQSVAFWCNPISGHATLYWYQQILGQGPKLLIQFQNNGVVDDSQLPKDRFSAERLKGVDSTLKIQPAKLEDSAVYLCASSRTGGLNTGELFFGEGSRLTVL.

The CDR3 DNA sequence: TGCGCCAGCAGCTTGGAGCAGGCGGGGAAAACTGAAGCTTTCTTT. Amino acids: CASSLEQAGKTEAFF. The V gene is TRBV5-1, the J gene TRBJ1-1; no firm D call. The germline V and J ends were trimmed by 0 bases and 5 bases, with 14 bases remaining between them. This CDR3 spans 15 amino acids. In germline, CDR1 is SGHRS, CDR2 YFSETQ.

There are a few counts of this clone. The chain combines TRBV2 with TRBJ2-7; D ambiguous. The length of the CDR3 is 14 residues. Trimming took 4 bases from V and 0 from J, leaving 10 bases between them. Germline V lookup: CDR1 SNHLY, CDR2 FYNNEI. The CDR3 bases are TGTGCCAGCAGTGCGGCCGGGTCCTCCTACGAGCAGTACTTC. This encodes CASSAAGSSYEQYF.

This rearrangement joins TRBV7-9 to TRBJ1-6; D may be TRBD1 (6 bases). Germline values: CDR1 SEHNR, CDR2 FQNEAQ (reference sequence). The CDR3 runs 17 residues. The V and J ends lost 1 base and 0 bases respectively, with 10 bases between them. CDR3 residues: CASSLVQGSSYNSPLHF. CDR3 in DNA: TGTGCCAGCAGCTTAGTACAGGGAAGCTCCTATAATTCACCCCTCCACTTT.

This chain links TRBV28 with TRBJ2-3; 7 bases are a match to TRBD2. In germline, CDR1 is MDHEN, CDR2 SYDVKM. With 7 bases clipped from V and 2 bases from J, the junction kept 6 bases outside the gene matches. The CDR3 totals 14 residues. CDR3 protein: CASNAAGLTDTQYF. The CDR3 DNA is TGTGCCAGCAACGCAGCGGGACTCACAGATACGCAGTATTTT.

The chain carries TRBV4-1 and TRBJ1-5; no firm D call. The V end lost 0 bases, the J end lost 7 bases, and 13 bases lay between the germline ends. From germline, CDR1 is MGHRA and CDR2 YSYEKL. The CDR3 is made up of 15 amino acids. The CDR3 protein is CASSQDQRARQPQHF. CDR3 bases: TGCGCCAGCAGCCAAGATCAGAGGGCCAGGCAGCCCCAGCATTTT.

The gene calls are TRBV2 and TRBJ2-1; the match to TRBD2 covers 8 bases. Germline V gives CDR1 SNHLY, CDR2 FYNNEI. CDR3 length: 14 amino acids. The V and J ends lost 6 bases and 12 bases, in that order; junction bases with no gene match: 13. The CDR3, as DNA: TGTGCCAGCAGAGTTTCTTTCAGCGGGAGAGGGCAGTTCTTC. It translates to CASRVSFSGRGQFF.

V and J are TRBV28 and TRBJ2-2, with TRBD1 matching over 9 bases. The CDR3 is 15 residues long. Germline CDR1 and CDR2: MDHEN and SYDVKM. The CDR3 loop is CASGQGGSGTGELFF. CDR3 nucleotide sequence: TGTGCGTCGGGACAGGGAGGGTCGGGCACCGGGGAGCTGTTTTTT.

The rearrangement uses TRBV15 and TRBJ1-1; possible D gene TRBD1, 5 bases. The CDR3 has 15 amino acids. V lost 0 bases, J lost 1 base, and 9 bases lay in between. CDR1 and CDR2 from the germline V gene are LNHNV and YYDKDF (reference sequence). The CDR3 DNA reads TGTGCCACCAGCAGAGACAGGGTGGAGAACACTGAAGCTTTCTTT. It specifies CATSRDRVENTEAFF.

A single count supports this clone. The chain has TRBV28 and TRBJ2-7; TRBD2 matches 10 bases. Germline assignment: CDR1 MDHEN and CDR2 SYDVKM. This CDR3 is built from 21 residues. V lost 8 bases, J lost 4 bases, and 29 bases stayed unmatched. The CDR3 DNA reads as TGTGCCAGCCCTCCGAGTTGGGGCGCTGTCGATAGCGGGAGGCCGGAGTACGAGCAGTACTTC. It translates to CASPPSWGAVDSGRPEYEQYF.

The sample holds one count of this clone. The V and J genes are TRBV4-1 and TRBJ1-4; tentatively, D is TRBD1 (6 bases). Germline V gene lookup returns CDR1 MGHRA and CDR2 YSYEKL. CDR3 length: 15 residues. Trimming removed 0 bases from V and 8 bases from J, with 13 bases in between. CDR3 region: CASSQDTGSKEKLFF. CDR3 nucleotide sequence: TGCGCCAGCAGCCAAGACACAGGGTCGAAAGAAAAACTGTTTTTT.

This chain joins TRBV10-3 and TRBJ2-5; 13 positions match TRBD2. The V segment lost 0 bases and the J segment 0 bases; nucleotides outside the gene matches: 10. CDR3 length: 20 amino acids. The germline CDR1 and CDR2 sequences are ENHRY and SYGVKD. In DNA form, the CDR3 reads TGTGCCATCAGTGAGTCGGCCGGGACTAGCGGGATCCTGTACCAAGAGACCCAGTACTTC. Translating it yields CAISESAGTSGILYQETQYF.

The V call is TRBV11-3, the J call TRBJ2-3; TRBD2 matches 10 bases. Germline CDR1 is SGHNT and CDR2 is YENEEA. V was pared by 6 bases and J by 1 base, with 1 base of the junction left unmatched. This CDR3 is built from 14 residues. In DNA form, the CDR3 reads TGTGCCAGCAGAGCGGGGGGGGGCACAGATACGCAGTATTTT. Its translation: CASRAGGGTDTQYF.

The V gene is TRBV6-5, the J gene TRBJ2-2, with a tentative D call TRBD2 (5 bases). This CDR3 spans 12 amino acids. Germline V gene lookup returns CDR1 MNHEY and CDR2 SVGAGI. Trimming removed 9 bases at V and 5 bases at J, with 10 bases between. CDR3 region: CARYRGTGELFF. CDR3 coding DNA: TGTGCCAGGTATCGGGGTACCGGGGAGCTGTTTTTT.

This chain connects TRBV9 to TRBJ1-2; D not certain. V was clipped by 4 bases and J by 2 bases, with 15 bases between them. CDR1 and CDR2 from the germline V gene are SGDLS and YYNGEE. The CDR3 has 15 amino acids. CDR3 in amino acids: CASSTFPTGNYGYTF. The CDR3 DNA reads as TGTGCCAGCAGCACCTTTCCCACGGGGAACTATGGCTACACCTTC.

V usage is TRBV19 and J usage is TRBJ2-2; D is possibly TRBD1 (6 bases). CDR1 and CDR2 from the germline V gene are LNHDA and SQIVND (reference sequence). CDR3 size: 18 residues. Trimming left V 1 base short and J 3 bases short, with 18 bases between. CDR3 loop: CASSIVSRGMGYTGELFF. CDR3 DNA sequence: TGTGCCAGTAGTATAGTATCCAGGGGTATGGGGTACACCGGGGAGCTGTTTTTT.

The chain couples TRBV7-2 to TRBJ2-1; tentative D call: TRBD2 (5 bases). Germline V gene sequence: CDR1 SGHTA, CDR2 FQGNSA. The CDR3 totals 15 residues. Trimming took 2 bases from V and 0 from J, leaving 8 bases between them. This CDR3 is CASSLRGRSYNEQFF. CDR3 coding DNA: TGTGCCAGCAGCTTACGCGGGCGCTCCTACAATGAGCAGTTCTTC.

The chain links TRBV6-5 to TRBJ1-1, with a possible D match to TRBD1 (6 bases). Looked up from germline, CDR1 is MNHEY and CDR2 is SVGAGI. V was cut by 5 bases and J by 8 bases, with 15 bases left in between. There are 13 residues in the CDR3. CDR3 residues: CASSRYSGTEAFF. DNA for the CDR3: TGTGCCAGCAGTAGGTATTCCGGGACAGAAGCTTTCTTT.

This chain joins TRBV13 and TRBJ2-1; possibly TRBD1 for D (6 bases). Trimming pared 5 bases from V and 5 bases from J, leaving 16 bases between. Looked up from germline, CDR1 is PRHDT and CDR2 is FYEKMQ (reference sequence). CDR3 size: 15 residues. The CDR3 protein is CASSAEGVRNNEQFF. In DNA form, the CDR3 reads TGTGCCAGCAGCGCCGAGGGGGTCCGGAACAATGAGCAGTTCTTC.

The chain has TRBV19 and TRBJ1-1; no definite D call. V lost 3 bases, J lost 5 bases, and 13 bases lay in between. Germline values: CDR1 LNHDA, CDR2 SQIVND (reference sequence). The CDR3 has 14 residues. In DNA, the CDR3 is TGTGCCAGTAGTATCCTCACCATGACTACTGAAGCTTTCTTT. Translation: CASSILTMTTEAFF.

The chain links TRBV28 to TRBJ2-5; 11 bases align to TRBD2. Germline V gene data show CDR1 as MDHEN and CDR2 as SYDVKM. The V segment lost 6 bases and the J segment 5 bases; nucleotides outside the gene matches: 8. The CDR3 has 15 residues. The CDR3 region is CASRLAGAPGETQYF. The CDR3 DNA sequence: TGTGCCAGCAGACTAGCGGGGGCCCCGGGGGAGACCCAGTACTTC.

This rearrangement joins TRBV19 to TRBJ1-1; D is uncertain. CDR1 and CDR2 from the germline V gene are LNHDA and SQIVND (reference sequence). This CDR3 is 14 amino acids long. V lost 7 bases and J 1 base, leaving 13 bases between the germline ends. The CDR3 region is CASKPLGRNTEAFF. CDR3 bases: TGTGCCAGTAAACCCCTGGGCAGGAACACTGAAGCTTTCTTT.

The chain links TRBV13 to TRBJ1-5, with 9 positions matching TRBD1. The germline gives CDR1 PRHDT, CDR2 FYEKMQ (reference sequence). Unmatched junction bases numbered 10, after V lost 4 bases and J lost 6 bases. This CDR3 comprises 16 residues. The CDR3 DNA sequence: TGTGCCAGCAGCTCACGGGGGACAGGGATGATTCAGCCCCAGCATTTT. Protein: CASSSRGTGMIQPQHF.